Listed below are T cell receptor beta chains from one sample, sequenced in a study of T cell repertoires in cytomegalovirus infection. Which antigens these TCRs recognize remains unknown. MiXCR was run by TCRdb on the reads, yielding one entry per CDR3 protein. In the table there are fewer than 1,000,000 distinct CDR3 sequences, around 31% of which are singletons. Material: cultured CD8+ T cells from PBMCs, obtained from culture after CMV antigen stimulation. These receptors came from a human donor in good health (CMV status not recorded). Some clones in this sample may be carry-over from other donors' samples. Each CDR3 is given with its conserved first and last residue. D genes are given only for firm matches. Rows give clone size only sometimes, using once, few, many, or a class for an expanded clone.

TRBJ2-7 TRBV6-5 TRBD2 - CASIIGTSGCEQYF TGTGCCAGCATTATCGGGACTAGCGGTTGCGAGCAGTACTTC
TRBJ1-2 TRBV5-6 - - CASSDSGGAYGYTF TGTGCCAGCAGCGATTCGGGTGGGGCCTATGGCTACACCTTC
TRBJ2-1 TRBV9 TRBD2 few CASSRWTSSLEQFF TGTGCCAGCAGCCGATGGACTAGCAGTCTTGAGCAGTTCTTC
TRBJ2-7 TRBV27 - - CASSSGLYYEQYF TGTGCCAGCAGTTCGGGACTTTATTACGAGCAGTACTTC
TRBJ1-1 TRBV6-1 - - CASSAQGFGTEAFF TGTGCCAGCAGTGCCCAGGGGTTTGGCACTGAAGCTTTCTTT
TRBJ2-1 TRBV20-1 TRBD2 - CSARAERGYYNEQFF TGCAGTGCTAGGGCCGAGCGGGGGTACTACAATGAGCAGTTCTTC
TRBJ1-2 TRBV5-5 TRBD1 - CASSTAQGAAGGNYGYTF TGTGCCAGCAGTACGGCGCAGGGGGCGGCGGGGGGAAACTATGGCTACACCTTC
TRBJ1-1 TRBV5-1 TRBD1 once CASSFPPGQAIPEAFF TGCGCCAGCAGCTTTCCCCCGGGACAGGCCATCCCTGAAGCTTTCTTT
TRBJ1-6 TRBV2 - - CASRRAAYNSPLHF TGTGCCAGCAGGCGGGCAGCATATAATTCACCCCTCCACTTT
TRBJ2-2 TRBV19 TRBD1 - CASTDRGLFGELFF TGTGCCAGTACAGACAGGGGGCTTTTCGGGGAGCTGTTTTTT
TRBJ2-3 TRBV6-5 - - CASSSPVFDTQYF TGTGCCAGCAGCTCCCCCGTCTTTGATACGCAGTATTTT
TRBJ2-1 TRBV7-6 - - CASSLGRGPSSEQFF TGTGCCAGCAGCTTAGGCAGGGGCCCCTCCTCCGAGCAGTTCTTC
TRBJ2-1 TRBV20-1 - - CSARDYYNEQFF TGCAGTGCTAGAGATTATTACAATGAGCAGTTCTTC
TRBJ2-2 TRBV7-2 - - CASSLVWRDTGELFF TGTGCCAGCAGCTTAGTATGGCGGGACACCGGGGAGCTGTTTTTT
TRBJ2-7 TRBV4-1 - - CASSLRDIAYEQYF TGCGCCAGCAGCTTACGGGACATCGCCTACGAGCAGTACTTC
TRBJ1-2 TRBV6-2/TRBV6-3 - few CASSYGSYGYTF TGTGCCAGCAGTTACGGTTCCTATGGCTACACCTTC
TRBJ1-2 TRBV27 TRBD1 - CASSLSRTGTYGYTF TGTGCCAGCAGTTTATCCCGGACAGGGACGTATGGCTACACCTTC
TRBJ2-7 TRBV6-6 - - CASSVKRQGLYEQYF TGTGCCAGCAGTGTCAAGCGGCAGGGTCTCTACGAGCAGTACTTC
TRBJ2-3 TRBV5-4 - few CASSLGLAAPGTDTQYF TGTGCCAGCAGCTTGGGACTTGCTGCGCCGGGCACAGATACGCAGTATTTT
TRBJ2-3 TRBV7-8 TRBD2 many CASSSLAGYTDTQYF TGTGCCAGCAGCTCTTTAGCGGGGTACACAGATACGCAGTATTTT
TRBJ1-1 TRBV6-6 - - CASRFTVGQGGPEAFF TGTGCCAGCAGGTTCACCGTGGGGCAGGGTGGTCCTGAAGCTTTCTTT
TRBJ2-2 TRBV7-6 - few CASSDTGQNTGELFF TGTGCCAGCAGCGACACGGGACAGAACACCGGGGAGCTGTTTTTT
TRBJ1-1 TRBV12-3/TRBV12-4 - - CASSFGTLNLNTEAFF TGTGCCAGCAGTTTCGGGACTTTGAACTTGAACACTGAAGCTTTCTTT
TRBJ2-7 TRBV3-1 TRBD1 few CASSLGTGGPYEQYF TGTGCCAGCAGCCTCGGGACAGGGGGTCCCTACGAGCAGTACTTC
TRBJ1-2 TRBV28 - many CASSSDSNYGYTF TGTGCCAGCAGTTCCGACAGCAACTATGGCTACACCTTC
TRBJ1-4 TRBV7-9 - - CASSLVGQEAPEKLFF TGTGCCAGCAGCTTAGTAGGACAAGAGGCTCCTGAAAAACTGTTTTTT
TRBJ1-5 TRBV4-2 - few CASSQDWAASNQPQHF TGTGCCAGCAGCCAAGATTGGGCAGCAAGCAATCAGCCCCAGCATTTT
TRBJ1-1 TRBV7-9 - - CASWTGRWNTEAFF TGTGCCTCGTGGACGGGACGGTGGAACACTGAAGCTTTCTTT
TRBJ2-1 TRBV19 TRBD2 few CASSNGGGADEQFF TGTGCCAGTAGTAACGGCGGGGGGGCAGATGAGCAGTTCTTC
TRBJ1-6 TRBV20-1 - few CSASTGYNSPLHF TGCAGTGCTTCGACGGGCTATAATTCACCCCTCCACTTT
TRBJ2-7 TRBV10-3 - - CAISELTYEQYF TGTGCCATCAGCGAGTTGACCTACGAGCAGTACTTC
TRBJ1-2 TRBV7-6 - few CASSLPYHGYTF TGTGCCAGCAGCTTACCCTACCATGGCTACACCTTC